One sample yielded the 32 T cell receptor beta chains listed below, sequenced in a study of blood T cell repertoires in COVID-19. Generated by immunoSEQ multiplex PCR, the TCRdb table keeps only in-frame clones and is missing some. The top ten hold more than 4% of the sample, which has 200,000 to 300,000 clones, 80% to 90% seen once. The sequencing sample was made of peripheral blood. Receptors were obtained from a man in his fifties or sixties with acute or convalescent COVID-19.

The chain couples TRBV11-2 to TRBJ2-1; TRBD2 matches 13 bases. The CDR3 runs 17 residues. In germline, CDR1 is SGHAT, CDR2 FQNNGV. Trimming at V came to 4 bases and at J to 0 bases, leaving 3 bases not matched to a gene. CDR3 residues: CASSSTSGGSSYNEQFF. CDR3 coding DNA: TGTGCCAGCAGCTCGACTAGCGGGGGGAGCTCCTACAATGAGCAGTTCTTC.

In the case of this clone: Other DNA sequences within the sample encode an identical CDR3. The chain employs TRBV5-1 and TRBJ2-1; 11 nucleotides line up with TRBD1. The V gene's germline CDR1 is SGHRS and CDR2 YFSETQ. There are 14 residues in the CDR3. With 4 bases clipped from V and 7 bases from J, the junction kept 4 bases outside the gene matches. CDR3 nucleotides: TGCGCCAGCAGCGGGGGGACAGGGGGAAATGAGCAGTTCTTC. As protein: CASSGGTGGNEQFF.

The rearrangement joins TRBV30 to TRBJ2-1; 10 bases line up with TRBD2. The CDR3 has 15 residues. J lost 5 bases, V lost 0 bases, and 4 bases had no gene match. Germline V gene data show CDR1 as GTSNPN and CDR2 as SVGIG (reference sequence). As DNA, the CDR3 is TGTGCCTGGAGTGTCGGACTAGCGGCCGACAATGAGCAGTTCTTC. This encodes CAWSVGLAADNEQFF.

This clone has only a few counts. The chain couples TRBV5-1 to TRBJ2-2; possible D gene TRBD1, 5 bases. Trimming pared 0 bases from V and 1 base from J, leaving 7 bases between. The germline V gene encodes CDR1 SGHRS and CDR2 YFSETQ. The CDR3 totals 15 residues. CDR3: CASSLGRGNTGELFF. The CDR3 DNA sequence: TGCGCCAGCAGCTTGGGAAGGGGGAACACCGGGGAGCTGTTTTTT.

V gene TRBV7-6 combines with J gene TRBJ2-7, with 7 bases that match TRBD1. V lost 5 bases, J lost 2 bases, and 12 bases stayed unmatched. This CDR3 contains 16 residues. CDR1 SGHVS and CDR2 FNYEAQ come from the germline V gene. The CDR3, as DNA: TGTGCCAGCAGCGGTCTACAGGGGAAAAGGGCCTACGAGCAGTACTTC. It translates to CASSGLQGKRAYEQYF.

This rearrangement joins TRBV7-2 to TRBJ2-3; 7 bases fit TRBD2. V gave up 1 base and J gave up 5 bases; unmatched junction bases: 6. CDR3 size: 15 residues. The germline CDR1 and CDR2 sequences are SGHTA and FQGNSA. CDR3: CASSLGGRAVDTQYF. CDR3 nucleotides: TGTGCCAGCAGCTTAGGTGGGAGGGCCGTAGATACGCAGTATTTT.

This sequence joins TRBV7-9 and TRBJ1-2; TRBD1 aligns across 8 bases. Germline V gives CDR1 SEHNR, CDR2 FQNEAQ (reference sequence). The CDR3 is 15 amino acids. V lost 3 bases, J lost 4 bases, and 7 bases stayed unmatched. In DNA form, the CDR3 reads TGTGCCAGCAGCTTCGAGACAGGGGTGGGCTATGGCTACACCTTC. Its translation is CASSFETGVGYGYTF. Looking up the rest from reference TRBV7-9 and TRBJ1-2 gives the full variable domain: DTGVSQNPRHKITKRGQNVTFRCDPISEHNRLYWYRQTLGQGPEFLTYFQNEAQLEKSRLLSDRFSAERPKGSFSTLEIQRTEQGDSAMYLCASSFETGVGYGYTFGSGTRLTVV.

The chain links TRBV7-9 to TRBJ1-5; unclear D gene. Germline V gives CDR1 SEHNR, CDR2 FQNEAQ (reference sequence). The CDR3 runs to 14 residues. V was trimmed by 0 bases and J by 5 bases, leaving 8 bases between them. CDR3 protein: CASSLASSDQPQHF. Here the CDR3 DNA reads TGTGCCAGCAGCTTAGCTTCCAGTGATCAGCCCCAGCATTTT.

The chain uses TRBV11-3 and TRBJ2-5, with TRBD2 matching 13 bases. This CDR3 contains 16 residues. The junction had 7 bases not matched to a gene; V was cut back by 5 bases and J by 4 bases. Germline V CDR1 and CDR2: SGHNT, YENEEA. The CDR3 bases are TGTGCCAGCAGCCTGGGACTAGCGGGATATAGAGAGACCCAGTACTTC. Protein: CASSLGLAGYRETQYF.

The rearrangement joins TRBV3-1 (or the pseudogene TRBV3-2) to TRBJ2-7; 7 bases map to TRBD1. This CDR3 is 11 amino acids long. J lost 0 bases, V lost 10 bases, and 0 bases had no gene match. Per germline, CDR1 LGHDT and CDR2 YNNKEL (reference sequence). CDR3 sequence: CATGGSYEQYF. In DNA form, the CDR3 reads TGTGCCACAGGGGGCTCCTACGAGCAGTACTTC.

The gene calls are TRBV5-1 and TRBJ2-1, with TRBD2 as a possible D gene (6 bases). With 4 bases removed from V and 8 bases from J, the gap between germline ends came to 16 bases. The CDR3 has 14 residues. Germline lookup yields CDR1 SGHRS and CDR2 YFSETQ. This CDR3 is CASSGGDPTDEQFF. CDR3 coding DNA: TGCGCCAGCAGCGGAGGGGACCCCACCGATGAGCAGTTCTTC.

The chain is built from TRBV24-1 and TRBJ2-5; TRBD2 matches at 10 bases. The V gene's germline CDR1 is KGHDR and CDR2 SFDVKD. The CDR3 length is 15 residues. The J segment lost 3 bases and the V segment lost 3 bases, leaving 3 bases of the junction unmatched. The CDR3 DNA reads as TGTGCCACCAGTGATGTAGCGGGGGGAGAAGAGACCCAGTACTTC. Protein: CATSDVAGGEETQYF.

Only a few counts were recorded for this clone. V is TRBV7-9 and J is TRBJ2-7; TRBD2 aligns across 8 bases. Germline assignment: CDR1 SEHNR and CDR2 FQNEAQ (reference sequence). The CDR3 covers 14 residues. The J segment lost 5 bases and the V segment lost 5 bases, leaving 8 bases of the junction unmatched. CDR3 in DNA: TGTGCCAGCAGCAACCGGGGGGGACCCCACGAGCAGTACTTC. The encoded protein is CASSNRGGPHEQYF.

J is TRBJ2-7 and V is TRBV3-1 (or the pseudogene TRBV3-2), with TRBD1 matching over 7 bases. The length of the CDR3 is 15 residues. With 1 base clipped from V and 5 bases from J, the junction kept 8 bases outside the gene matches. Germline CDR1 LGHDT, CDR2 YNNKEL (reference sequence). The CDR3 DNA reads as TGTGCCAGCAGCCAAGGGCAGGGGGTTTTCCACGAGCAGTACTTC. Protein sequence: CASSQGQGVFHEQYF.

This chain links TRBV2 with TRBJ2-2; D possibly corresponds to TRBD1 (6 bases). The CDR3 consists of 17 residues. Germline V lookup: CDR1 SNHLY, CDR2 FYNNEI. V was cut by 5 bases and J by 4 bases, with 20 bases left in between. The CDR3 DNA follows: TGTGCCAGCAGTCCGTTTCTTGGGACATACGGCACCGGGGAGCTGTTTTTT. It codes for CASSPFLGTYGTGELFF.

The chain employs TRBV12-5 and TRBJ2-7; D is unclear. V dropped 6 bases and J dropped 3 bases, with 12 bases sitting between them. The CDR3 sequence is 13 residues long. Germline V gene lookup returns CDR1 LGHNT and CDR2 FRNRAP. CDR3 sequence (DNA): TGTGCTAGTGGCCCCGGGTCCCTCTACGAGCAGTACTTC. Its protein product is CASGPGSLYEQYF.

Concerning this clone itself: Given a much more abundant clone one base away, this may be a read error. The chain combines TRBV9 with TRBJ2-7, with 9 bases matching TRBD2. The CDR3 sequence is 14 residues long. Germline V CDR1 and CDR2: SGDLS, YYNGEE. The ends lost 2 bases at V and 0 bases at J; junction bases unmatched: 0. The CDR3 DNA reads as TGTGCCAGCAGCGTGACTAGCGGCTCCTACGAGCAGTACTTC. The encoded protein is CASSVTSGSYEQYF.

The gene calls are TRBV27 and TRBJ2-7; TRBD1 matches 9 bases. The CDR3 loop spans 14 amino acids. The germline CDR1 and CDR2 sequences are MNHEY and SMNVEV (reference sequence). The ends lost 6 bases at V and 6 bases at J; junction bases unmatched: 9. This CDR3 reads CASSEWDRAGEQYF. For the CDR3, the DNA is TGTGCCAGCAGCGAGTGGGACAGGGCTGGCGAGCAGTACTTC.

This clone appeared a few times. Other DNA sequences of this sample code for an identical CDR3. V and J are TRBV11-2 and TRBJ2-7, with D possibly TRBD2 on 6 matching bases. The CDR3 spans 15 residues. Per the germline V gene, CDR1 is SGHAT and CDR2 is FQNNGV. Trimming shortened V by 1 base and J by 4 bases, and 14 bases separated the two germline ends. The CDR3 DNA reads as TGTGCCAGCAGCTTAGTTGGGACTGGCTTTTACGAGCAGTACTTC. Protein sequence: CASSLVGTGFYEQYF. The variable domain in full, completed from reference TRBV11-2 and TRBJ2-7, reads EAGVAQSPRYKIIEKRQSVAFWCNPISGHATLYWYQQILGQGPKLLIQFQNNGVVDDSQLPKDRFSAERLKGVDSTLKIQPAKLEDSAVYLCASSLVGTGFYEQYFGPGTRLTVT.

The chain carries TRBV5-1 and TRBJ2-7; 14 bases are a match to TRBD2. The V segment lost 6 bases and the J segment 3 bases; nucleotides outside the gene matches: 8. This CDR3 has 16 residues. Looked up from germline, CDR1 is SGHRS and CDR2 is YFSETQ. Here the CDR3 DNA reads TGCGCCAGCACGGGGACTAGCGGGGGAGGTGTCTACGAGCAGTACTTC. Translation gives CASTGTSGGGVYEQYF.

DNA of the CDR3: TGTGCCAGCAGTTCTTTATCGACGAGGGATTTAGGGTCACCCCTCCACTTT. Translation gives CASSSLSTRDLGSPLHF. The chain links TRBV27 to TRBJ1-6; D call uncertain. The CDR3 has 17 residues. The ends were cut back, 4 bases at V and 10 bases at J, with 23 bases in the middle. The germline V gene has CDR1 MNHEY and CDR2 SMNVEV (reference sequence).

The CDR3 nucleotides are TGTGCCAGCAGCGAGGGACTAGCGGGGGGGCTGGGAGAGACCCAGTACTTC. Translation gives CASSEGLAGGLGETQYF. The chain couples TRBV5-4 to TRBJ2-5; 16 bases map to TRBD2. CDR1 SGHNT and CDR2 YYREEE come from the germline V gene (reference sequence). This CDR3 region has 17 residues. With 4 bases clipped from V and 4 bases from J, the junction kept 7 bases outside the gene matches.

This clone appeared once. The J gene is TRBJ2-1, the V gene TRBV24-1, with a weak D call TRBD1 (6 bases). Germline values: CDR1 KGHDR, CDR2 SFDVKD. The V end lost 6 bases, the J end lost 0 bases, and 14 bases lay between the germline ends. The CDR3 length is 16 residues. The CDR3 here is CATSSGTSSSYNEQFF. The DNA of the CDR3 is TGTGCCACCAGTTCCGGGACAAGCAGCTCCTACAATGAGCAGTTCTTC.

The chain uses TRBV6-5 and TRBJ2-3; 12 nucleotides agree with TRBD1. This CDR3 is 13 amino acids long. The V gene end was trimmed by 8 bases and the J gene end by 4 bases; junction bases not matched to a gene: 1. CDR1 MNHEY and CDR2 SVGAGI come from the germline V gene. This chain's CDR3 is CASGTGGPDTQYF. As DNA, the CDR3 is TGTGCCAGCGGGACAGGGGGCCCAGATACGCAGTATTTT.

This clone was seen a few times. The chain employs TRBV11-2 and TRBJ2-7; 8 nucleotides match TRBD1. This CDR3 has 14 residues. CDR1 SGHAT and CDR2 FQNNGV come from the germline V gene. Trimming took 3 bases from V and 7 from J; bases not matched to a gene: 8. The CDR3 here is CASSFGQGAFEQYF. CDR3 sequence (DNA): TGTGCCAGCAGCTTCGGCCAGGGGGCTTTTGAGCAGTACTTC. The entire variable domain, with the rest obtained from reference TRBV11-2 and TRBJ2-7, is as follows: EAGVAQSPRYKIIEKRQSVAFWCNPISGHATLYWYQQILGQGPKLLIQFQNNGVVDDSQLPKDRFSAERLKGVDSTLKIQPAKLEDSAVYLCASSFGQGAFEQYFGPGTRLTVT.

This sequence joins TRBV7-3 and TRBJ2-7, with TRBD1 matching over 7 bases. Losses at the gene ends were 0 bases for V and 6 bases for J; bases not matched to a gene: 8. The germline V gene has CDR1 SGHTA and CDR2 FQGTGA. The CDR3 runs 15 residues. In DNA form, the CDR3 reads TGTGCCAGCAGCTTAACCGAGACAGGGAGATCCGAGCAGTACTTC. This sequence encodes CASSLTETGRSEQYF.

This chain uses TRBV28 with TRBJ1-1; D is perhaps TRBD1 (5 bases). Trimming removed 7 bases from V and 0 bases from J, with 15 bases in between. The CDR3 consists of 15 residues. Germline-derived CDR1 and CDR2 are MDHEN and SYDVKM. The CDR3 sequence: CASKFHWGMNTEAFF. In DNA form, the CDR3 reads TGTGCCAGCAAGTTTCACTGGGGCATGAACACTGAAGCTTTCTTT.

The chain is built from TRBV5-1 and TRBJ1-3; the match to TRBD1 covers 8 bases. The CDR3 runs 15 residues. CDR1 is SGHRS, CDR2 YFSETQ, per germline. With 3 bases clipped from V and 4 bases from J, the junction kept 6 bases outside the gene matches. The CDR3 here is CASSSTGASGNTIYF. CDR3 coding DNA: TGCGCCAGCAGCTCGACAGGGGCTTCAGGAAACACCATATATTTT.

The rearrangement links TRBV28 to TRBJ2-7; 10 nucleotides align to TRBD1. The V gene's germline CDR1 is MDHEN and CDR2 SYDVKM. The CDR3 is made up of 14 amino acids. Trimming removed 7 bases from V and 3 bases from J; junction bases left unmatched: 6. The chain's CDR3 is CASTNDRGLYEQYF. CDR3 DNA sequence: TGTGCCAGCACTAACGACAGGGGGCTCTACGAGCAGTACTTC.

The V and J genes are TRBV5-6 and TRBJ2-7, with 10 bases identical to TRBD1. J gave up 3 bases and V 5 bases, and 5 bases lay outside the gene matches. Germline V gene data show CDR1 as SGHDT and CDR2 as YYEEEE. The CDR3 is made up of 14 amino acids. The CDR3 reads CASRPTGGHYEQYF. The CDR3, as DNA: TGTGCCAGCAGACCGACAGGGGGCCACTACGAGCAGTACTTC.

This clone appeared a single time. This rearrangement joins TRBV7-3 to TRBJ2-6; D perhaps matches TRBD1 (5 bases). Trimming stripped 5 bases from V and 0 bases from J, with 8 bases between. The CDR3 contains 15 residues. Germline-derived CDR1 and CDR2 are SGHTA and FQGTGA. The chain's CDR3 is CASSRDSSGANVLTF. The CDR3 DNA sequence: TGTGCCAGCAGCCGTGACAGCTCTGGGGCCAACGTCCTGACTTTC.

The chain links TRBV18 to TRBJ2-7; D remains ambiguous. Trimming removed 5 bases from V and 3 bases from J, with 5 bases in between. The CDR3 totals 11 residues. From germline, CDR1 is KGHSH and CDR2 LQKENI. In DNA, the CDR3 is TGTGCCAGCTCAATAAACTACGAGCAGTACTTC. This sequence encodes CASSINYEQYF.